This T cell receptor (beta chain) was observed in a study of T cells in women clearing cervical HPV infection. Study results and limitations: It is unknown whether associations predate infection; no effector/memory or HPV-specific sorting.

Notes on this clone: Its antigen is not identified. The sequenced fragment ends 3 residues before the CDR3 boundary, so the rest is inferred from the germline J gene.

The trim removed 8 bases at V and 7 bases at J, leaving 15 bases unmatched. This CDR3 contains 15 residues. CDR1 is DFQATT, CDR2 SNEGSKA, per germline (reference sequence). Method: immunoSEQ multiplex PCR; TCRdb's copy keeps in-frame clones and lacks some. This repertoire comprises 40,000 to 55,000 clones; its ten largest clones make up about 0.94%. The clonotype originates from a woman between 18 and 70 years old with a cervical HPV16 infection that either progressed to CIN3+ or cleared (not recorded which). The sequencing input was blood buffy coat. The chain is built from TRBV20-1 and TRBJ2-1; TRBD2 matches 9 bases. CDR3 sequence: CSPEGRGGGGNEQFF. CDR3 DNA (partial): TGCAGTCCCGAAGGGAGGGGCGGGGGGGGGAATGAG.